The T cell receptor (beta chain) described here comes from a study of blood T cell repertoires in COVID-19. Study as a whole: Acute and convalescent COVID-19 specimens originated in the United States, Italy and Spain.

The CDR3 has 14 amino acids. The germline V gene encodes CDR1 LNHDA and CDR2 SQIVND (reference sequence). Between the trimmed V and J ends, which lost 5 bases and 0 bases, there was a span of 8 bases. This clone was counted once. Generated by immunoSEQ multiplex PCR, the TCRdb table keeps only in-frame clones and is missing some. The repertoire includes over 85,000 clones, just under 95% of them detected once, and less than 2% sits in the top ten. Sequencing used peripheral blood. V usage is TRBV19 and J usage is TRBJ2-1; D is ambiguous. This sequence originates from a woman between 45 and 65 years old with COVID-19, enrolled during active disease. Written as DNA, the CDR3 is TGTGCCAGTAGTCACCCGGGCTCCTACAATGAGCAGTTCTTC. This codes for CASSHPGSYNEQFF. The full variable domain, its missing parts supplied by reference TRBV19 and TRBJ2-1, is DGGITQSPKYLFRKEGQNVTLSCEQNLNHDAMYWYRQDPGQGLRLIYYSQIVNDFQKGDIAEGYSVSREKKESFPLTVTSAQKNPTAFYLCASSHPGSYNEQFFGPGTRLTVL.